One and the same sample provided the 5 T cell receptor beta chains below, sequenced in a study of blood T cell repertoires in COVID-19. Clones were read by immunoSEQ multiplex PCR, and TCRdb kept only the in-frame ones, dropping some. The table has about 54,000 clones, 75% to 95% seen once. Sequences were obtained from peripheral blood. These receptors all come from a woman between 40 and 55 years old with active COVID-19.

The genes are TRBV5-5 and TRBJ2-5; 10 bases agree with TRBD2. The CDR3 is 16 amino acids. Germline V gene lookup returns CDR1 SGHKS and CDR2 YYEKEE (reference sequence). V was pared by 0 bases and J by 3 bases, with 5 bases of the junction left unmatched. The CDR3 reads CASSLGASGGKETQYF. The CDR3 bases are TGTGCCAGCAGCTTGGGGGCTAGCGGGGGAAAAGAGACCCAGTACTTC.

This clone was seen only once. This sequence joins TRBV24-1 and TRBJ2-3; TRBD2 agrees at 12 bases. Unmatched junction bases numbered 16, after V lost 6 bases and J lost 4 bases. Germline V gene data show CDR1 as KGHDR and CDR2 as SFDVKD. The CDR3 is 19 amino acids. The CDR3 DNA reads as TGTGCCACCAGTTGCGATACGACTAGCGGGGGCGCCGGGGCAGATACGCAGTATTTT. This gives the protein CATSCDTTSGGAGADTQYF.

The chain couples TRBV6-5 to TRBJ1-2; D call uncertain. The CDR3 has 14 amino acids. Germline V gene lookup returns CDR1 MNHEY and CDR2 SVGAGI. The germline V and J ends were trimmed by 0 bases and 2 bases, with 7 bases remaining between them. Written as DNA, the CDR3 is TGTGCCAGCAGTTACTCGGGAGGGAACTATGGCTACACCTTC. It yields the protein CASSYSGGNYGYTF.

The chain links TRBV2 to TRBJ1-4; perhaps TRBD1 as D (6 bases). V lost 6 bases and J 7 bases, leaving 15 bases between the germline ends. Germline lookup yields CDR1 SNHLY and CDR2 FYNNEI. CDR3 length: 14 amino acids. CDR3 in amino acids: CASRNQGGGEKLFF. The DNA of the CDR3 is TGTGCCAGCAGGAACCAAGGGGGTGGTGAAAAACTGTTTTTT.

The chain links TRBV5-1 to TRBJ2-2; 8 positions match TRBD1. CDR1 is SGHRS and CDR2 is YFSETQ in the germline V gene. V shed 2 bases and J 7 bases; nucleotides not matched to a gene: 4. This CDR3 is 14 amino acids long. This CDR3 is CASSFGQGHGELFF. The CDR3 region has the DNA TGCGCCAGCAGCTTCGGACAGGGCCACGGGGAGCTGTTTTTT.